These 32 T cell receptor beta chains originate from one sample sequenced in a study of OX40 agonist ivuxolimab in advanced cancers. Assay: immunoSEQ multiplex PCR; the TCRdb copy retains only in-frame clones and omits some. The repertoire holds tens of thousands of clones, about 92% seen once, with about a tenth in the top ten. The source material was CD4+ or CD8+ T cells sorted from blood, sampled in a trial of the OX40 agonist ivuxolimab. These receptors came from an adult with an advanced solid tumor such as melanoma, head and neck, liver or kidney cancer.

V usage is TRBV7-9 and J usage is TRBJ2-1; D gene uncertain. Germline V lookup: CDR1 SEHNR, CDR2 FQNEAQ (reference sequence). CDR3 length: 12 amino acids. Trimming stripped 3 bases from V and 4 bases from J, with 4 bases between. This CDR3 is CASSLGYNEQFF. Here the CDR3 DNA reads TGTGCCAGCAGCTTGGGTTACAATGAGCAGTTCTTC.

This clone has more than one count but fewer than ten. The chain is built from TRBV9 and TRBJ1-1, with no clear D. V gave up 0 bases and J gave up 1 base, with 4 bases separating them. CDR1 SGDLS and CDR2 YYNGEE come from the germline V gene. CDR3 length equals 13 residues. In DNA, the CDR3 is TGTGCCAGCAGCGTAGGGGCGAACACTGAAGCTTTCTTT. Translating it yields CASSVGANTEAFF.

The chain is built from TRBV6-5 and TRBJ1-2, with TRBD1 matching 9 bases. The CDR3 contains 11 residues. Germline V gene lookup returns CDR1 MNHEY and CDR2 SVGAGI. V lost 8 bases and J lost 8; bases outside the gene matches: 3. The CDR3 sequence: CASGTGKGYTF. The CDR3 DNA follows: TGTGCCAGCGGGACAGGGAAAGGCTACACCTTC.

This clone has more than one count but fewer than ten. The chain recombines TRBV19 with TRBJ2-1; 9 nucleotides agree with TRBD1. The ends lost 5 bases at V and 6 bases at J; junction bases unmatched: 5. The CDR3 is made up of 14 amino acids. CDR1 is LNHDA and CDR2 is SQIVND in the germline V gene (reference sequence). The CDR3 here is CASSAGQGINEQFF. The CDR3 DNA reads TGTGCCAGTAGTGCGGGACAGGGTATCAATGAGCAGTTCTTC.

The chain carries TRBV6-4 and TRBJ1-2; TRBD1 might be the D (5 bases). V lost 5 bases to trimming and J lost 2 bases, with 9 bases between them. The CDR3 extends over 13 amino acids. Looked up from germline, CDR1 is MRHNA and CDR2 is SNTAGT. Here the CDR3 DNA reads TGTGCCAGCAGTCCGACAGCCAACTATGGCTACACCTTC. Translation: CASSPTANYGYTF.

Only one count was recorded for this clone. This chain connects TRBV2 to TRBJ1-1; D gene uncertain. The V gene's germline CDR1 is SNHLY and CDR2 FYNNEI. V gave up 6 bases and J gave up 1 base, with 6 bases separating them. The CDR3 has 12 amino acids. The CDR3 nucleotides are TGTGCCAGCAGGGTAGCGAACACTGAAGCTTTCTTT. Translation gives CASRVANTEAFF.

This clone has a single count. The V call is TRBV7-9, the J call TRBJ1-5; 7 bases map to TRBD1. The germline V gene has CDR1 SEHNR and CDR2 FQNEAQ (reference sequence). The CDR3 has 17 residues. The junction had 12 bases not matched to a gene; V was cut back by 5 bases and J by 2 bases. CDR3 DNA: TGTGCCAGCAGCCCCCTGACAGGGCAGGGTGGCAATCAGCCCCAGCATTTT. Amino acids: CASSPLTGQGGNQPQHF. The whole variable domain, filled in from reference TRBV7-9 and TRBJ1-5, reads DTGVSQNPRHKITKRGQNVTFRCDPISEHNRLYWYRQTLGQGPEFLTYFQNEAQLEKSRLLSDRFSAERPKGSFSTLEIQRTEQGDSAMYLCASSPLTGQGGNQPQHFGDGTRLSIL.

The rearrangement uses TRBV18 and TRBJ2-3; TRBD2 matches 7 bases. Germline lookup yields CDR1 KGHSH and CDR2 LQKENI. V shed 0 bases and J 2 bases; nucleotides not matched to a gene: 8. The CDR3 is 17 amino acids. The chain's CDR3 is CASSPPAWLAATDTQYF. The CDR3, as DNA: TGTGCCAGCTCACCACCCGCTTGGCTAGCGGCCACAGATACGCAGTATTTT. The full variable domain, its missing parts supplied by reference TRBV18 and TRBJ2-3, is NAGVMQNPRHLVRRRGQEARLRCSPMKGHSHVYWYRQLPEEGLKFMVYLQKENIIDESGMPKERFSAEFPKEGPSILRIQQVVRGDSAAYFCASSPPAWLAATDTQYFGPGTRLTVL.

The CDR3 DNA is TGTGCCAGCAGTGGACTAAGATGGTCGAACACCGGGGAGCTGTTTTTT. It specifies CASSGLRWSNTGELFF. V is TRBV6-1 and J is TRBJ2-2; possible D gene TRBD2, 5 bases. Trimming shortened V by 4 bases and J by 0 bases, and 12 bases separated the two germline ends. CDR1 and CDR2 from the germline V gene are MNHNS and SASEGT. This CDR3 is 16 amino acids long.

The rearrangement links TRBV4-1 to TRBJ1-3; perhaps TRBD1 as D (5 bases). The CDR3 is 17 residues long. V was cut by 0 bases and J by 2 bases, with 14 bases left in between. Per germline, CDR1 MGHRA and CDR2 YSYEKL. CDR3 DNA: TGCGCCAGCAGCCAAGATCTCGCAGGGCGCACTGGAAACACCATATATTTT. This encodes CASSQDLAGRTGNTIYF.

The V call is TRBV27, the J call TRBJ1-2; weak D call: TRBD1 (5 bases). The germline gives CDR1 MNHEY, CDR2 SMNVEV (reference sequence). The CDR3 totals 14 residues. The germline V and J ends were trimmed by 5 bases and 2 bases, with 12 bases remaining between them. This CDR3 reads CASSPAGRNYGYTF. The CDR3 region has the DNA TGTGCCAGCAGTCCTGCAGGGCGGAACTATGGCTACACCTTC.

The rearrangement joins TRBV6-1 to TRBJ2-7; D might be TRBD1 or TRBD2, each matching 5 bases. The CDR3 has 11 amino acids. Trimming shortened V by 5 bases and J by 6 bases, and 8 bases separated the two germline ends. The V gene's germline CDR1 is MNHNS and CDR2 SASEGT. The CDR3 is CASSPGTEQYV. The CDR3 nucleotides are TGTGCCAGCAGTCCCGGGACCGAGCAGTACGTC.

V and J are TRBV28 and TRBJ1-5, with D possibly matching TRBD1 (5 bases). This CDR3 has 14 residues. Germline V CDR1 and CDR2: MDHEN, SYDVKM. Trimming shortened V by 1 base and J by 7 bases, and 11 bases separated the two germline ends. CDR3 amino acids: CASSLFGGRQPQHF. CDR3 bases: TGTGCCAGCAGTTTATTCGGGGGTCGGCAGCCCCAGCATTTT.

The chain uses TRBV27 and TRBJ2-1; 11 bases fit TRBD2. The CDR3 totals 16 residues. V was pared by 4 bases and J by 7 bases, with 9 bases of the junction left unmatched. Germline V CDR1 and CDR2: MNHEY, SMNVEV (reference sequence). The CDR3 region has the DNA TGTGCCAGCAGTTCCGGCACTAGCGGGAGTAGAAATGAGCAGTTCTTC. Its translation is CASSSGTSGSRNEQFF.

The chain links TRBV4-1 to TRBJ2-1, with 11 bases that match TRBD2. The CDR3 covers 16 residues. V gave up 4 bases and J gave up 7 bases; unmatched junction bases: 9. Germline V gives CDR1 MGHRA, CDR2 YSYEKL. CDR3 sequence reads: CASSRALAGVVNEQFF. CDR3 coding DNA: TGCGCCAGCAGCCGAGCACTAGCGGGAGTCGTAAATGAGCAGTTCTTC.

The V and J genes are TRBV27 and TRBJ2-7, with 9 bases fitting TRBD2. V lost 5 bases, J lost 5 bases, and 13 bases stayed unmatched. Per the germline V gene, CDR1 is MNHEY and CDR2 is SMNVEV (reference sequence). The CDR3 covers 16 residues. The CDR3 region is CASSPLSRVAGDEQYV. CDR3 DNA sequence: TGTGCCAGCAGTCCCTTAAGCAGAGTAGCGGGAGACGAGCAGTACGTC.

The chain recombines TRBV30 with TRBJ2-5, with 9 bases identical to TRBD1. Trimming at V came to 1 base and at J to 5 bases, leaving 11 bases not matched to a gene. There are 16 residues in the CDR3. Germline loops: CDR1 GTSNPN, CDR2 SVGIG (reference sequence). CDR3 coding DNA: TGTGCCTGGAGTGAAGGGGGATGGGACAGGGAGGAGACCCAGTACTTC. This sequence encodes CAWSEGGWDREETQYF.

The gene calls are TRBV4-2 and TRBJ2-5, with D possibly TRBD2 on 6 matching bases. The J call may be mistaken, given a closer DNA end match to TRBJ2-7. Germline V gene data show CDR1 as LGHNA and CDR2 as YNFKEQ. The CDR3 runs to 16 residues. Written as DNA, the CDR3 is TGTGCCAGCAGTCCCGCACCCCGGGGGAGCTCCTACGAGCAGTACTTC. It specifies CASSPAPRGSSYEQYF.

The chain combines TRBV13 with TRBJ2-4; TRBD2 matches 9 bases. Germline CDR1 is PRHDT and CDR2 is FYEKMQ (reference sequence). Unmatched junction bases numbered 6, after V lost 3 bases and J lost 0 bases. This CDR3 is built from 17 residues. The chain's CDR3 is CASSFLLSGRAKNIQYF. The CDR3, as DNA: TGTGCCAGCAGCTTTCTTCTTAGCGGGAGAGCCAAAAACATTCAGTACTTC. Filled out from reference TRBV13 and TRBJ2-4, the complete variable domain reads AAGVIQSPRHLIKEKRETATLKCYPIPRHDTVYWYQQGPGQDPQFLISFYEKMQSDKGSIPDRFSAQQFSDYHSELNMSSLELGDSALYFCASSFLLSGRAKNIQYFGAGTRLSVL.

The chain has TRBV4-2 and TRBJ2-7; weak D call: TRBD2 (6 bases). This CDR3 comprises 15 residues. V dropped 3 bases and J dropped 5 bases, with 17 bases sitting between them. Germline lookup yields CDR1 LGHNA and CDR2 YNFKEQ. CDR3 in DNA: TGTGCCAGCAGCCAGGAGACTAGGCCGAACCACGAGCAGTACTTC. Its translation is CASSQETRPNHEQYF.

V gene TRBV7-9 combines with J gene TRBJ1-3; D unresolved. The CDR3 is 15 residues long. V was shortened by 6 bases and J by 2 bases, with 14 bases between the two germline ends. The germline CDR1 and CDR2 sequences are SEHNR and FQNEAQ (reference sequence). CDR3 in DNA: TGTGCCAGCAGATCATTAGTCGGGGCTGGAAACACCATATATTTT. This gives the protein CASRSLVGAGNTIYF.

The chain is built from TRBV7-9 and TRBJ1-2; D may be TRBD1 (5 bases). Germline CDR1 reads SEHNR; CDR2 reads FQNEAQ (reference sequence). The CDR3 covers 11 residues. The germline V and J ends were trimmed by 11 bases and 4 bases, with 11 bases remaining between them. The CDR3 loop reads CAGTGVYGYTF. The CDR3 DNA reads as TGTGCCGGCACAGGAGTCTATGGCTACACCTTC. Full variable domain (missing parts from reference TRBV7-9 and TRBJ1-2): DTGVSQNPRHKITKRGQNVTFRCDPISEHNRLYWYRQTLGQGPEFLTYFQNEAQLEKSRLLSDRFSAERPKGSFSTLEIQRTEQGDSAMYLCAGTGVYGYTFGSGTRLTVV.

This sequence joins TRBV6-5 and TRBJ1-1, with 9 bases lining up with TRBD1. The V gene end was trimmed by 6 bases and the J gene end by 11 bases; junction bases not matched to a gene: 7. The CDR3 is 12 amino acids. The germline V gene encodes CDR1 MNHEY and CDR2 SVGAGI. CDR3 loop: CASRNTGGRAFF. The CDR3, as DNA: TGTGCCAGCAGAAACACAGGGGGCAGGGCTTTCTTT.

The rearrangement uses TRBV6-5 and TRBJ2-1, with D hard to call. Trimming shortened V by 6 bases and J by 7 bases, and 13 bases separated the two germline ends. The CDR3 covers 13 residues. Germline-derived CDR1 and CDR2 are MNHEY and SVGAGI. The CDR3 is CASSYGSNNEQFF. The CDR3 DNA is TGTGCCAGCAGCTACGGAAGCAATAATGAGCAGTTCTTC.

The rearrangement links TRBV11-1 to TRBJ2-3; 7 bases are a match to TRBD2. Trimming took 0 bases from V and 1 from J; bases not matched to a gene: 4. Germline lookup yields CDR1 SGHAT and CDR2 FQDESV (reference sequence). This CDR3 comprises 16 residues. CDR3 amino acids: CASSLATSMGTDTQYF. The CDR3 DNA reads as TGTGCCAGCAGCTTAGCGACTAGCATGGGCACAGATACGCAGTATTTT.

The chain has TRBV9 and TRBJ1-5; D remains ambiguous. Germline V lookup: CDR1 SGDLS, CDR2 YYNGEE. The CDR3 sequence is 14 residues long. The V gene lost 0 bases and the J gene lost 2 bases, with 6 bases spanning the gap. The CDR3 DNA reads as TGTGCCAGCAGCGTAGAGGGTGGCAATCAGCCCCAGCATTTT. Translating it yields CASSVEGGNQPQHF.

V and J are TRBV6-5 and TRBJ1-1; D is unresolved. The length of the CDR3 is 13 residues. V lost 5 bases and J 2 bases, leaving 9 bases between the germline ends. In germline, CDR1 is MNHEY, CDR2 SVGAGI. As DNA, the CDR3 is TGTGCCAGCAGTCACAGCCTTAACACTGAAGCTTTCTTT. It is translated as CASSHSLNTEAFF.

V usage is TRBV28 and J usage is TRBJ2-7, with D hard to call. The germline V and J ends were trimmed by 1 base and 6 bases, with 10 bases remaining between them. The CDR3 contains 13 residues. Germline assignment: CDR1 MDHEN and CDR2 SYDVKM. This CDR3 is CASSLLSGAEQYF. CDR3 DNA sequence: TGTGCCAGCAGTTTATTATCTGGCGCCGAGCAGTACTTC.

The chain employs TRBV11-2 and TRBJ2-3; D gene uncertain. The CDR3 runs 14 residues. Per the germline V gene, CDR1 is SGHAT and CDR2 is FQNNGV. V was trimmed by 9 bases and J by 0 bases, leaving 13 bases between them. The CDR3 here is CASVDPISTDTQYF. The CDR3 DNA reads TGTGCCAGTGTGGACCCCATTAGCACAGATACGCAGTATTTT.

The chain employs TRBV19 and TRBJ2-3; TRBD1 or TRBD2 may be the D gene (5 bases each). CDR1 is LNHDA and CDR2 is SQIVND in the germline V gene (reference sequence). CDR3 length: 14 amino acids. V lost 7 bases and J lost 3, with 14 bases in between. The chain's CDR3 is CASTSGPSTDTQYF. The CDR3 DNA follows: TGTGCCAGTACCTCGGGGCCGTCAACAGATACGCAGTATTTT.

The chain employs TRBV4-2 and TRBJ1-1, with D hard to call. V lost 0 bases, J lost 7 bases, and 9 bases lay in between. The germline gives CDR1 LGHNA, CDR2 YNFKEQ. This CDR3 region has 13 residues. The CDR3 reads CASSQDWANEAFF. The CDR3 DNA follows: TGTGCCAGCAGCCAAGATTGGGCGAATGAAGCTTTCTTT.

The V gene is TRBV2, the J gene TRBJ2-1; D is possibly TRBD1 or TRBD2 (5 bases each). The V gene's germline CDR1 is SNHLY and CDR2 FYNNEI. Trimming cost V 8 bases and J 10 bases, with 15 bases left between them. The CDR3 is 12 amino acids. The CDR3 reads CASRDPAWEQFF. Here the CDR3 DNA reads TGTGCCAGCCGGGACCCAGCATGGGAGCAGTTCTTC.